This TCR beta chain was sequenced during a study of CD8+ T cells in alopecia areata. Investigators isolated RNA and reverse transcribed it into cDNA to act as the sequencing template. Repertoires were generated with immunoSEQ multiplex PCR, while TCRdb's copy carries only in-frame clones and drops some. The table records approximately 140,000 clones, roughly 86% of them present only once. Points on this clone: Its specificity is not known.

Stated treatment: oral pan-JAK inhibitor, 5-10 mg twice daily. Alopecia areata patients gave lesional scalp punch biopsies and peripheral blood samples. V dropped 0 bases and J dropped 4; count of bases not matched to a gene: 15. The CDR3 totals 18 residues. Germline CDR1 and CDR2: LNHNV and YYDKDF (reference sequence). Study-wide results and caveats: It was observed that many expanded lesional clones persisted in scalp and blood during tofacitinib.

This sequence originates from a human donor with alopecia areata. The sequencing used CD8+ T cells sorted from blood, collected at week 4, from a patient treated with tofacitinib. The chain combines TRBV15 with TRBJ2-7; 7 nucleotides align to TRBD1. Here the CDR3 DNA reads TGTGCCACCAGCAGAGACAGGGTGCGTCAGGGGGTATCGTACGAGCAGTACTTC. It translates to CATSRDRVRQGVSYEQYF.